Below are 11 T cell receptor beta chains sequenced from a single sample in a study of CD8+ T cells in alopecia areata. The treatment was: oral pan-JAK inhibitor, 5-10 mg twice daily. RNA extraction and reverse transcription yielded cDNA as sequencing template. Data came from immunoSEQ multiplex PCR; TCRdb stores just in-frame clones and leaves some out. The table lists about 97,000 clones, 60% of them singletons. The sequences come from CD8+ T cells sorted from blood, collected at week 56, from a patient treated with tofacitinib. The source of these receptors is a human donor with alopecia areata.

This rearrangement joins TRBV7-8 to TRBJ2-7; 7 bases are a match to TRBD1. The CDR3 contains 14 residues. CDR1 SGHVS and CDR2 FQNEAQ come from the germline V gene. The V segment lost 5 bases and the J segment 6 bases; nucleotides outside the gene matches: 10. CDR3 sequence: CASSLATGWREQYF. In DNA form, the CDR3 reads TGTGCCAGCAGCCTCGCGACAGGGTGGCGCGAGCAGTACTTC.

This clone was seen only a few times. The chain uses TRBV19 and TRBJ1-1, with TRBD1 matching over 7 bases. The CDR3 is 14 residues long. J was trimmed by 1 base and V by 4 bases; bases with no gene match: 3. Germline V gene lookup returns CDR1 LNHDA and CDR2 SQIVND (reference sequence). CDR3 bases: TGTGCCAGTAGTAGACAGGGTAGGAACACTGAAGCTTTCTTT. Protein product: CASSRQGRNTEAFF. Based on the CDR3 plus reference TRBV19 and TRBJ1-1, the full variable domain is DGGITQSPKYLFRKEGQNVTLSCEQNLNHDAMYWYRQDPGQGLRLIYYSQIVNDFQKGDIAEGYSVSREKKESFPLTVTSAQKNPTAFYLCASSRQGRNTEAFFGQGTRLTVV.

The chain recombines TRBV18 with TRBJ1-4; TRBD1 matches 7 bases. The CDR3 spans 15 residues. Germline V CDR1 and CDR2: KGHSH, LQKENI. V was clipped by 3 bases and J by 4 bases; unmatched bases: 5. The CDR3 coding sequence is TGTGCCAGCTCACCGGAGGGACAGTTTAATGAAAAACTGTTTTTT. Translated: CASSPEGQFNEKLFF.

V usage is TRBV27 and J usage is TRBJ2-7, with unresolved D. CDR3 length equals 15 residues. Germline V gives CDR1 MNHEY, CDR2 SMNVEV (reference sequence). The germline V and J ends were trimmed by 5 bases and 2 bases, with 16 bases remaining between them. The CDR3 protein is CASSPRPRKAYEQYF. The CDR3 DNA follows: TGTGCCAGCAGTCCCCGACCCCGGAAGGCCTACGAGCAGTACTTC.

This clone occurred a few times. This chain connects TRBV2 to TRBJ2-7, with 14 bases matching TRBD2. The CDR3 has 15 residues. With V trimmed by 6 bases and J by 5 bases, 6 bases remained unmatched. Germline V gene sequence: CDR1 SNHLY, CDR2 FYNNEI. CDR3 sequence: CASSETSGGAHEQYF. The CDR3 DNA reads TGTGCCAGCAGCGAGACTAGCGGGGGGGCCCACGAGCAGTACTTC.

V usage is TRBV7-9 and J usage is TRBJ1-5; D remains unclear. V lost 1 base and J lost 5, with 9 bases in between. Germline CDR1 is SEHNR and CDR2 is FQNEAQ (reference sequence). CDR3 length: 14 residues. The CDR3 coding sequence is TGTGCCAGCAGCTTAGACCGAGGAGATCAGCCCCAGCATTTT. Its translation is CASSLDRGDQPQHF.

This clone has only a few counts. Here the CDR3 DNA reads TGTGCCAGCAGCCCAGGTGGCCGGGACTTCCTAAATGAGCAGTTCTTC. This sequence encodes CASSPGGRDFLNEQFF. The rearrangement links TRBV14 to TRBJ2-1, with a weak D call TRBD2 (6 bases). Trimming took off 4 bases at V and 7 bases at J, with 20 bases between the two ends. The germline CDR1 and CDR2 sequences are SGHDN and FVKESK. There are 16 residues in the CDR3. The full variable domain, its missing parts supplied by reference TRBV14 and TRBJ2-1, is EAGVTQFPSHSVIEKGQTVTLRCDPISGHDNLYWYRRVMGKEIKFLLHFVKESKQDESGMPNNRFLAERTGGTYSTLKVQPAELEDSGVYFCASSPGGRDFLNEQFFGPGTRLTVL.

The chain is built from TRBV7-9 and TRBJ2-2; the D is unclear. The CDR3 totals 14 residues. CDR1 is SEHNR, CDR2 FQNEAQ, per germline (reference sequence). Trimming took off 6 bases at V and 1 base at J, with 9 bases between the two ends. The CDR3 coding sequence is TGTGCCAGCAGGCCGATAGGGAACACCGGGGAGCTGTTTTTT. Its protein product is CASRPIGNTGELFF.

In its sample, this clone was seen a few times. This chain links TRBV27 with TRBJ2-4; unclear D gene. V shed 3 bases and J shed 2 bases, with 5 bases lying between them. Germline V gives CDR1 MNHEY, CDR2 SMNVEV (reference sequence). The CDR3 covers 13 residues. This CDR3 is CASSLDSKNIQYF. In nucleotides, the CDR3 is TGTGCCAGCAGTTTGGATTCCAAAAACATTCAGTACTTC.

This clone is a singleton in its sample. The CDR3: CASSIGTGVYEQYF. Here the CDR3 DNA reads TGTGCCAGTAGTATCGGGACGGGAGTCTACGAGCAGTACTTC. The gene calls are TRBV19 and TRBJ2-7; D might be TRBD2 (6 bases). The V and J ends lost 3 bases and 3 bases respectively, with 12 bases between them. The CDR3 has 14 residues. Germline V lookup: CDR1 LNHDA, CDR2 SQIVND (reference sequence). Combining the CDR3 with reference TRBV19 and TRBJ2-7 gives the whole variable domain DGGITQSPKYLFRKEGQNVTLSCEQNLNHDAMYWYRQDPGQGLRLIYYSQIVNDFQKGDIAEGYSVSREKKESFPLTVTSAQKNPTAFYLCASSIGTGVYEQYFGPGTRLTVT.

This clone was found once. The J gene is TRBJ2-7, the V gene TRBV5-1; D is unclear. The V gene lost 3 bases and the J gene lost 5 bases, with 12 bases spanning the gap. Germline CDR1 is SGHRS and CDR2 is YFSETQ. The CDR3 extends over 13 amino acids. CDR3 region: CASSSYGRDEQYF. Here the CDR3 DNA reads TGCGCCAGCAGCTCGTACGGTCGAGACGAGCAGTACTTC.